This record looks at one T cell receptor (beta chain) sequence and its context. Original processing notes: Researchers report that nucleated cell counts were estimated from reference gene primer amplification. TCRdb's table, derived via immunoSEQ multiplex PCR, lists solely in-frame clones and lacks some. V and J calls and clone size are copied from that table; D and trimming were computed from the DNA. The repertoire holds some 180,000 clones, with around 80% as singletons. This specimen belongs to a study of blood T cell repertoires in COVID-19. Background on the study: Acute and convalescent COVID-19 samples came from the United States, Italy and Spain. Sample material is recorded as cDNA or gDNA derived from T cells, B-cell-depleted T cells, or PBMCs.

This TCR was recovered from a man aged 45 to 65 who had recovered from COVID-19. Sequenced input: peripheral blood.

The CDR3 sequence is CASSAGQGRPSPLHF. The DNA for the CDR3 is TGTGCCAGCAGCGCGGGACAGGGGAGGCCTTCACCCCTCCACTTT. The chain couples TRBV5-4 to TRBJ1-6, with 10 bases matching TRBD1. J was trimmed by 9 bases and V by 4 bases; bases with no gene match: 7. The V gene's germline CDR1 is SGHNT and CDR2 YYREEE (reference sequence). There are 15 residues in the CDR3.